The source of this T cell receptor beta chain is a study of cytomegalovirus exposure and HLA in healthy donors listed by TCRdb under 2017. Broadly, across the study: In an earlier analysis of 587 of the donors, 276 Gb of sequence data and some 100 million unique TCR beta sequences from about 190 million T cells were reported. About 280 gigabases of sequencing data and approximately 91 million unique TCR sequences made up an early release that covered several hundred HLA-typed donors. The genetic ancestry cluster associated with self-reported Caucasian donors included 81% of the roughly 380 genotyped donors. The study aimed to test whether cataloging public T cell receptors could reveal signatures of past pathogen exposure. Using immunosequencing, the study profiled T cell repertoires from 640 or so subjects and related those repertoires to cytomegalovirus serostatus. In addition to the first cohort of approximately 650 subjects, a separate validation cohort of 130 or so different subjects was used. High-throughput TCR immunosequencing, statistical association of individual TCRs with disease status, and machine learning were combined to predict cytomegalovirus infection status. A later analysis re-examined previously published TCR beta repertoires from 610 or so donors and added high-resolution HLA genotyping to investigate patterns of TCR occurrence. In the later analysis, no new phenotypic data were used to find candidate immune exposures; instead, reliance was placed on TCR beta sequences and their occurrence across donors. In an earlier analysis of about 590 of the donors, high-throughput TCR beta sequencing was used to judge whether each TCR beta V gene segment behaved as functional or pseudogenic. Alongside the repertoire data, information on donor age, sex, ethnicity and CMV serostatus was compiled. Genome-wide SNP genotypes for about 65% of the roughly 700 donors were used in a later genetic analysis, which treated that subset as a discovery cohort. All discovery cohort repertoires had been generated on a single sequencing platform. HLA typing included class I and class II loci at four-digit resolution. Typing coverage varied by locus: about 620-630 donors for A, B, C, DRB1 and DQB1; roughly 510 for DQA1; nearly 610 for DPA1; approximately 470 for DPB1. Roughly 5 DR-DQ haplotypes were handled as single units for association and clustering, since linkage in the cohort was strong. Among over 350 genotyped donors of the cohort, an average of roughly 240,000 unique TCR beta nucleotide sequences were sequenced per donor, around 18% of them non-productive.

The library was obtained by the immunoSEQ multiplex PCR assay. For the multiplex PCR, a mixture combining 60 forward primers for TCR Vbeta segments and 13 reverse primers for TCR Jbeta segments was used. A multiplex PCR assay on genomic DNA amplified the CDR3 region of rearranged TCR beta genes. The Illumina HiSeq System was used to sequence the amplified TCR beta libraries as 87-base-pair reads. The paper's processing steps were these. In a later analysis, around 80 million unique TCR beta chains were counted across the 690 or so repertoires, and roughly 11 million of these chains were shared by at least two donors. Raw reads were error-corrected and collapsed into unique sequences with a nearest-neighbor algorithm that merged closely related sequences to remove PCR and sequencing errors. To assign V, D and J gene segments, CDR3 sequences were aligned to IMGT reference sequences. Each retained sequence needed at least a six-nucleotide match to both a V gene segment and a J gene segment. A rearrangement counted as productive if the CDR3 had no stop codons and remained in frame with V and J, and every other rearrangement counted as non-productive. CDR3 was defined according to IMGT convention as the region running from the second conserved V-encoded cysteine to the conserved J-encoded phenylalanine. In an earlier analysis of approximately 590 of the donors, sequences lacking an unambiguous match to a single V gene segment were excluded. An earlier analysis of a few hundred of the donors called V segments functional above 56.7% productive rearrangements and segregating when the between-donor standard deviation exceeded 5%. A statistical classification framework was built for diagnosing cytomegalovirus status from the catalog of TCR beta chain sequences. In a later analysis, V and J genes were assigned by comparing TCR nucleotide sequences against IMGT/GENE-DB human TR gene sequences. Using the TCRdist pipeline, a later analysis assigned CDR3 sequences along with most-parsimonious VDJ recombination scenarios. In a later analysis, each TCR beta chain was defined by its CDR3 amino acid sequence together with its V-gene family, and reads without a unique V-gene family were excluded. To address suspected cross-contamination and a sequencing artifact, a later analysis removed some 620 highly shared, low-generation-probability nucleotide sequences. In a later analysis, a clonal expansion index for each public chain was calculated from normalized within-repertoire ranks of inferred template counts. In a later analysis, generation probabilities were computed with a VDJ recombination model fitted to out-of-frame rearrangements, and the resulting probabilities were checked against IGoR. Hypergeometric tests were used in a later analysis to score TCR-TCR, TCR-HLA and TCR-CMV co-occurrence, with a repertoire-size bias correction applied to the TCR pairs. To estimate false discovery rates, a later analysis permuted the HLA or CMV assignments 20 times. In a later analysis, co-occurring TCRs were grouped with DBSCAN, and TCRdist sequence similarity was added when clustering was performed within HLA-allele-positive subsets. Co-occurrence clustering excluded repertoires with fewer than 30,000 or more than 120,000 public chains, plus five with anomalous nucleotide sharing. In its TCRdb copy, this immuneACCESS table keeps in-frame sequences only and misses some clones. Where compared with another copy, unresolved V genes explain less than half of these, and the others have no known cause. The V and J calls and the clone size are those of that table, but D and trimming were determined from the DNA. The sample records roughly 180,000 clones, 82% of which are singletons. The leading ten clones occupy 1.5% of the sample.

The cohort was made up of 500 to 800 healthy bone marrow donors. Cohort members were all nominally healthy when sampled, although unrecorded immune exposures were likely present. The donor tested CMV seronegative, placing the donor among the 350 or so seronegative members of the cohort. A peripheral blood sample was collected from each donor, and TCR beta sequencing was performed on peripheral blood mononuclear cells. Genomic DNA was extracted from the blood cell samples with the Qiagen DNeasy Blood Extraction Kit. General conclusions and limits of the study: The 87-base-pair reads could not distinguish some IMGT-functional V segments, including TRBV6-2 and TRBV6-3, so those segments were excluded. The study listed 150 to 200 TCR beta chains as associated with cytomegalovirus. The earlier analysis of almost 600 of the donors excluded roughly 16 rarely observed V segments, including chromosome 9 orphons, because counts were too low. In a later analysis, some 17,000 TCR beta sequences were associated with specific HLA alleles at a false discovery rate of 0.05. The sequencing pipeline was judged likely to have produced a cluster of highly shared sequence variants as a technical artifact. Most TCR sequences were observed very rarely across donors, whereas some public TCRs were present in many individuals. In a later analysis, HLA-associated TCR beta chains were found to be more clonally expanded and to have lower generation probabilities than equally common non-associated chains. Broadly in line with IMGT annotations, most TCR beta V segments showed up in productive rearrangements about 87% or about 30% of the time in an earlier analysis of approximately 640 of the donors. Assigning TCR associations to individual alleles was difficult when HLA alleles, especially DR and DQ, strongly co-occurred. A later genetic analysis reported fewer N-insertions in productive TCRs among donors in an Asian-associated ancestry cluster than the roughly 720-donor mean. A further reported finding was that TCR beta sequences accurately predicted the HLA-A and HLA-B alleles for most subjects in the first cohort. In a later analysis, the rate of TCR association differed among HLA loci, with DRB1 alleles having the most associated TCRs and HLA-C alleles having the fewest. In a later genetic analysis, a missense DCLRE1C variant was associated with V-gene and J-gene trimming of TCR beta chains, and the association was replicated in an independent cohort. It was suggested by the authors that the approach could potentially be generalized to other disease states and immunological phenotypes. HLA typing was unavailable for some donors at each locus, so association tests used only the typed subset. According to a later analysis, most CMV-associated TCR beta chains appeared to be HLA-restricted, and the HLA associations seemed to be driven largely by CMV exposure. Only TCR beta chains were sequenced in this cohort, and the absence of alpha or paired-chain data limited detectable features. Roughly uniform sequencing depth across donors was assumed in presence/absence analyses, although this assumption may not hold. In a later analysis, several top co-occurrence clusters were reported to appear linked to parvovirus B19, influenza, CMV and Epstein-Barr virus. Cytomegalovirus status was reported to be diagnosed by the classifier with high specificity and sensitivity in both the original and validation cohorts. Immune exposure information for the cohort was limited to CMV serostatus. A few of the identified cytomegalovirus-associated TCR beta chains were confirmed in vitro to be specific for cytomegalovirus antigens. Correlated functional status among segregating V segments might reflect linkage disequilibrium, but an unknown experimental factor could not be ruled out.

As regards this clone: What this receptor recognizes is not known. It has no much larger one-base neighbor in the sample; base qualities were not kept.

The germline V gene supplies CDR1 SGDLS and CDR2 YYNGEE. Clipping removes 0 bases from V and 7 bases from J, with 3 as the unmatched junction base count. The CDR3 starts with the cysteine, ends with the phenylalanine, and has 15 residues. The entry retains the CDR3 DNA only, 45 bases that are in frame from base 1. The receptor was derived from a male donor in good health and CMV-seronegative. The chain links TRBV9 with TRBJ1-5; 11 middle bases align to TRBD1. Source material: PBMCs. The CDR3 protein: CASSVDWDRGQPQHF. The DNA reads TGTGCCAGCAGCGTAGACTGGGACAGGGGGCAGCCCCAGCATTTT.